The 29 T cell receptor beta chains listed next were all sequenced from one sample in a study of response to subunit inactivated influenza vaccine. From the RT-PCR reads, TCRdb called clonotypes with MiXCR, one entry per CDR3 protein. The data hold about 540,000 distinct CDR3 sequences, with roughly 25% observed a single time. This sample was shared with a second study, whose subject was T cells expressing NK-cell markers. From that report: UMI-tagged 5'RACE template switching yielded the TCR beta cDNA.

Sequences were derived from CD4+ T cells sorted from PBMCs, sampled roughly 13 days after vaccination. These receptors all stem from a man over 45 who received an inactivated influenza vaccine.

This clonotype was observed a handful of times. CDR3 DNA: TGCGCCAGCAGCCAAGATAATCGTCCGGCGGCTGAAGCTTTCTTT. It specifies CASSQDNRPAAEAFF. The genes are TRBV4-1 and TRBJ1-1, with unresolved D. CDR1 is MGHRA, CDR2 YSYEKL, per germline. Trimming removed 0 bases from V and 6 bases from J, with 14 bases in between. The CDR3 covers 15 residues.

This clonotype was detected only a few times. The chain recombines TRBV5-1 with TRBJ2-2, with TRBD1 matching 8 bases. Germline loops: CDR1 SGHRS, CDR2 YFSETQ. V lost 4 bases to trimming and J lost 6 bases; unmatched junction nucleotides: 5. The CDR3 spans 14 residues. The CDR3 nucleotides are TGCGCCAGCAGCACCAGGACAGGGTCCGGGGAGCTGTTTTTT. This gives the protein CASSTRTGSGELFF.

V is TRBV9 and J is TRBJ2-5; tentatively, D is TRBD2 (6 bases). The V gene's germline CDR1 is SGDLS and CDR2 YYNGEE. V dropped 2 bases and J dropped 3 bases, with 17 bases sitting between them. The CDR3 contains 16 residues. The CDR3 coding sequence is TGTGCCAGCAGCGTCAAACCAACGGGGGTTGAAGAGACCCAGTACTTC. The encoded protein is CASSVKPTGVEETQYF.

In nucleotides, the CDR3 is TGCAGTGCGTCCCAGCCGGGGGTAAGCACAGATACGCAGTATTTT. Translating gives CSASQPGVSTDTQYF. V usage is TRBV20-1 and J usage is TRBJ2-3; D may be TRBD2 (6 bases). The germline V gene has CDR1 DFQATT and CDR2 SNEGSKA (reference sequence). CDR3 size: 15 residues. Deletions cut 6 bases from V and 0 bases from J, with 16 bases between.

There are many counts of this clonotype. This rearrangement joins TRBV29-1 to TRBJ2-6; D gene unclear. CDR3 length: 13 amino acids. Germline V gene lookup returns CDR1 SQVTM and CDR2 ANQGSEA. Trimming cost V 4 bases and J 1 base, with 5 bases left between them. The CDR3 is CSVVGSGANVLTF. In DNA, the CDR3 is TGCAGCGTTGTAGGTTCTGGGGCCAACGTCCTGACTTTC.

The genes are TRBV27 and TRBJ1-2, with 10 bases aligning to TRBD1. This CDR3 comprises 15 residues. CDR1 is MNHEY, CDR2 SMNVEV, per germline (reference sequence). Trimming at V came to 2 bases and at J to 3 bases, leaving 3 bases not matched to a gene. In DNA, the CDR3 is TGTGCCAGCAGTTTAACCGGGACAGGGGACTATGGCTACACCTTC. It yields the protein CASSLTGTGDYGYTF.

The rearrangement links TRBV4-2 to TRBJ2-7; 11 positions agree with TRBD2. The germline V gene has CDR1 LGHNA and CDR2 YNFKEQ. CDR3 length equals 15 residues. Trimming took 4 bases from V and 2 from J; bases not matched to a gene: 4. In DNA, the CDR3 is TGTGCCAGCAGCCCGGGACTAGCGGTGGCCTACGAGCAGTACTTC. This encodes CASSPGLAVAYEQYF.

This chain joins TRBV28 and TRBJ2-7; D uncertain. The CDR3 runs to 14 residues. Between the trimmed V and J ends, which lost 2 bases and 2 bases, there was a span of 10 bases. Germline V CDR1 and CDR2: MDHEN, SYDVKM. This chain's CDR3 is CASSLGILAYEQYF. The CDR3 nucleotides read TGTGCCAGCAGTTTAGGAATTTTGGCCTACGAGCAGTACTTC.

This clonotype was detected many times. The rearrangement uses TRBV20-1 and TRBJ2-2, with TRBD1 matching 7 bases. V was pared by 1 base and J by 1 base, with 0 bases of the junction left unmatched. This CDR3 spans 14 amino acids. Germline V gene sequence: CDR1 DFQATT, CDR2 SNEGSKA (reference sequence). CDR3 nucleotide sequence: TGCAGTGCTAGAGGACAGGGGAACACCGGGGAGCTGTTTTTT. Its protein product is CSARGQGNTGELFF.

This clonotype was detected ten times or more. J is TRBJ1-6 and V is TRBV5-1; D is unclear. Germline V gives CDR1 SGHRS, CDR2 YFSETQ. The CDR3 covers 14 residues. With 0 bases removed from V and 5 bases from J, the gap between germline ends came to 6 bases. The CDR3 nucleotides are TGCGCCAGCAGCTTGGACACCGATAATTCACCCCTCCACTTT. Translation: CASSLDTDNSPLHF.

This chain uses TRBV20-1 with TRBJ2-1; D call uncertain. The CDR3 spans 14 residues. Looked up from germline, CDR1 is DFQATT and CDR2 is SNEGSKA (reference sequence). The ends were cut back, 3 bases at V and 7 bases at J, with 16 bases in the middle. CDR3 DNA: TGCAGTGCTAGCGACTTGGGAAGTCCGAATGAGCAGTTCTTC. This gives the protein CSASDLGSPNEQFF.

This clonotype came up a few times. The chain has TRBV10-3 and TRBJ2-5, with no clear D. Germline CDR1 and CDR2: ENHRY and SYGVKD. The CDR3 length is 14 residues. Trimming took off 0 bases at V and 5 bases at J, with 10 bases between the two ends. In DNA, the CDR3 is TGTGCCATCAGTGAGTCGAGAGTAAGGGAGACCCAGTACTTC. Translation: CAISESRVRETQYF.

This clonotype is a singleton in its sample. The chain couples TRBV20-1 to TRBJ2-7; D perhaps matches TRBD1 (5 bases). CDR1 and CDR2 (germline): DFQATT, SNEGSKA (reference sequence). CDR3 size: 14 residues. V gave up 4 bases and J gave up 0 bases, with 13 bases separating them. The CDR3 is CSAIRGASSYEQYF. CDR3 bases: TGCAGTGCTATTCGTGGGGCGAGCTCCTACGAGCAGTACTTC.

The rearrangement joins TRBV12-3 or TRBV12-4 to TRBJ2-7; 8 bases fit TRBD1. Unmatched junction bases numbered 10, after V lost 7 bases and J lost 2 bases. The CDR3 covers 15 residues. CDR3: CASKPQGASPYEQYF. The CDR3 DNA reads as TGTGCCAGCAAACCCCAGGGGGCATCACCCTACGAGCAGTACTTC.

This clonotype was observed a handful of times. V gene TRBV20-1 combines with J gene TRBJ2-7; 8 nucleotides align to TRBD1. V shed 3 bases and J 2 bases; nucleotides not matched to a gene: 6. Germline V gene lookup returns CDR1 DFQATT and CDR2 SNEGSKA (reference sequence). This CDR3 has 14 amino acids. The CDR3 here is CSASRQGLPYEQYF. CDR3 sequence (DNA): TGCAGTGCTAGCCGACAGGGGCTTCCCTACGAGCAGTACTTC.

This clonotype has only a few counts. The chain links TRBV12-3 or TRBV12-4 to TRBJ1-6, with TRBD1 as a possible D gene (6 bases). V was trimmed by 8 bases and J by 7 bases, leaving 18 bases between them. The CDR3 length is 15 residues. CDR3: CASAPLSQGNSPLHF. The CDR3 DNA reads TGTGCCAGCGCCCCTCTGTCCCAGGGGAATTCACCCCTCCACTTT.

The rearrangement uses TRBV3-1 and TRBJ2-5; 8 nucleotides line up with TRBD2. The CDR3 consists of 14 residues. Germline V lookup: CDR1 LGHDT, CDR2 YNNKEL (reference sequence). Losses at the gene ends were 5 bases for V and 0 bases for J; bases not matched to a gene: 2. The CDR3 loop reads CASSKTSDQETQYF. The CDR3 coding sequence is TGTGCCAGCAGCAAGACTAGCGACCAAGAGACCCAGTACTTC.

The CDR3 here is CASTGHLVEPQHF. Here the CDR3 DNA reads TGTGCCAGCACCGGCCATCTAGTTGAGCCCCAGCATTTT. V and J are TRBV12-3 or TRBV12-4 and TRBJ1-5; no firm D call. The CDR3 is 13 residues long. Trimming took 7 bases from V and 8 from J, leaving 15 bases between them.

A few counts support this clonotype. The chain uses TRBV20-1 and TRBJ2-5; D may be TRBD1 (5 bases). Trimming pared 4 bases from V and 1 base from J, leaving 7 bases between. The CDR3 spans 12 residues. Germline-derived CDR1 and CDR2 are DFQATT and SNEGSKA (reference sequence). The chain's CDR3 is CSAIRAQETQYF. The CDR3 DNA follows: TGCAGTGCTATCAGGGCCCAAGAGACCCAGTACTTC.

This clonotype was counted many times. J is TRBJ2-1 and V is TRBV7-6; 9 nucleotides line up with TRBD2. V was clipped by 5 bases and J by 5 bases; unmatched bases: 16. The CDR3 spans 18 residues. Germline V gene lookup returns CDR1 SGHVS and CDR2 FNYEAQ. CDR3 DNA sequence: TGTGCCAGCAGCCCGGCAATTGGGACTAGCCCGCGGGACAATGAGCAGTTCTTC. Translated, it gives CASSPAIGTSPRDNEQFF.

Ten or more counts support this clonotype. The chain uses TRBV24-1 and TRBJ1-2; D uncertain. Trimming took 4 bases from V and 4 from J, leaving 9 bases between them. The CDR3 consists of 13 residues. Germline CDR1 KGHDR, CDR2 SFDVKD. CDR3 DNA: TGTGCCACCAGTGAGAGATCATTCTATGGCTACACCTTC. Translating gives CATSERSFYGYTF.

V usage is TRBV11-2 and J usage is TRBJ2-7; the match to TRBD1 covers 9 bases. CDR1 SGHAT and CDR2 FQNNGV come from the germline V gene. V was pared by 5 bases and J by 1 base, with 9 bases of the junction left unmatched. The CDR3 loop spans 16 amino acids. DNA for the CDR3: TGTGCCAGCAGCCCCCGGGACAGGGTTCCGTCCTACGAGCAGTACTTC. Protein product: CASSPRDRVPSYEQYF.

The chain links TRBV5-1 to TRBJ1-2; 8 positions match TRBD1. This CDR3 contains 14 residues. V was pared by 4 bases and J by 0 bases, with 2 bases of the junction left unmatched. The V gene's germline CDR1 is SGHRS and CDR2 YFSETQ. In DNA form, the CDR3 reads TGCGCCAGCAGCCCAGGGGGCACTAACTATGGCTACACCTTC. Translating gives CASSPGGTNYGYTF.

A remark on this clonotype: Possible read error: a much larger clone is one base away. J is TRBJ2-1 and V is TRBV6-1; 9 bases fit TRBD1. This CDR3 contains 15 residues. The germline gives CDR1 MNHNS, CDR2 SASEGT. V dropped 5 bases and J dropped 4; count of bases not matched to a gene: 6. CDR3 bases: TGTGCCAGCAGTCATCCGGGACAGGGATACAATGAGCAGTTCTTC. Amino acid sequence: CASSHPGQGYNEQFF.

This clonotype was counted a single time. Mismatch with germline at one junction end may stem from a read error. This chain connects TRBV6-2 or TRBV6-3 to TRBJ2-1; D is perhaps TRBD1 (6 bases). The length of the CDR3 is 12 residues. Per the germline V gene, CDR1 is MNHEY and CDR2 is SVGEGT. CDR3 sequence (DNA): TGTGCCAGCAGTCAGCCGCAGGGACAACGTAGCTTC. It encodes CASSQPQGQRSF.

This rearrangement joins TRBV7-2 to TRBJ2-1, with TRBD2 as a possible D gene (6 bases). The germline CDR1 and CDR2 sequences are SGHTA and FQGNSA. There are 15 residues in the CDR3. Between the trimmed V and J ends, which lost 7 bases and 7 bases, there was a span of 20 bases. The CDR3 DNA follows: TGTGCCAGCAAAGTTTCTCCGGGAGAGCGGAATGAGCAGTTCTTC. Protein: CASKVSPGERNEQFF.

The chain combines TRBV18 with TRBJ1-1; perhaps TRBD1 as D (5 bases). V was cut by 4 bases and J by 1 base, with 7 bases left in between. This CDR3 region has 13 residues. CDR1 KGHSH and CDR2 LQKENI come from the germline V gene. CDR3 sequence reads: CASSQDKNTEAFF. The CDR3 nucleotides read TGTGCCAGCTCACAGGACAAGAACACTGAAGCTTTCTTT.

This clonotype was observed a few times. The gene calls are TRBV4-2 and TRBJ2-1, with TRBD2 identical over 8 bases. The V gene's germline CDR1 is LGHNA and CDR2 YNFKEQ. The V segment lost 0 bases and the J segment 4 bases; nucleotides outside the gene matches: 8. This CDR3 spans 17 amino acids. CDR3 in amino acids: CASSQDGALAEYNEQFF. Written as DNA, the CDR3 is TGTGCCAGCAGCCAAGATGGTGCACTAGCGGAATACAATGAGCAGTTCTTC.

This chain links TRBV25-1 with TRBJ1-2; tentatively, D is TRBD1 (6 bases). Germline V gene data show CDR1 as MGHDK and CDR2 as SYGVNS. The germline V and J ends were trimmed by 2 bases and 8 bases, with 12 bases remaining between them. The CDR3 loop spans 13 amino acids. The CDR3 DNA reads as TGTGCCAGCAGTGAAAGACAGGAGAGGGGCTACACCTTC. It is translated as CASSERQERGYTF.